This T cell receptor beta chain was profiled in a study of shared clonotypes between healthy human individuals. Study-level background: CD8 memory received one plate per donor, CD8 naive two, CD4 memory three and CD4 naive three.

The CDR3 spans 17 residues. J lost 6 bases, V lost 5 bases, and 13 bases had no gene match. Germline CDR1 is MNHEY and CDR2 is SMNVEV (reference sequence). The assay was immunoSEQ multiplex PCR, and TCRdb's table has in-frame clones only and misses some. Of 1.4 million or so clones in the sample, 98% were seen once. This sequence originates from a man aged 25 to 45 in good health. This chain connects TRBV27 to TRBJ2-2; TRBD1 matches at 9 bases. Material: naive CD4+ T cells sorted from blood. The subset is: CD45RA+ positively selected. CDR3 DNA: TGTGCCAGCAGTCCCTGGACAGGGGTTATAAGTCCCGGGGAGCTGTTTTTT. Residues: CASSPWTGVISPGELFF.